Listed below are T cell receptor beta chains from one sample, sequenced in a study of cytotoxic CD8 clonotypes in ibrutinib-treated CLL. The assay was immunoSEQ multiplex PCR, and TCRdb's table has in-frame clones only and misses some. The data show about 200,000 clones, over 65% seen once. Sequenced here: PBMCs, sampled after 12 months of ibrutinib treatment. The receptors here all came from a human donor with chronic lymphocytic leukemia. CDR3s leave out the opening cysteine and the closing phenylalanine or tryptophan. Fields, in order: V gene, D gene, clone size, J gene, CDR3 protein. The D gene is left open where the match is weak. Expanded clones get a size class; other rows say once, few or many, or leave the size out.

v_call: TRBV5-1; d_call: .; clone_size: once; j_call: TRBJ2-5; cdr3_aa: ASRLAWSNGETQY
v_call: TRBV7-9; d_call: .; clone_size: few; j_call: TRBJ1-4; cdr3_aa: ASSRGVANEKLF
v_call: TRBV29-1; d_call: TRBD2; clone_size: .; j_call: TRBJ2-7; cdr3_aa: SVTREGEQY
v_call: TRBV30; d_call: .; clone_size: .; j_call: TRBJ1-3; cdr3_aa: AWSDSSGNTIY
v_call: TRBV7-9; d_call: TRBD1; clone_size: .; j_call: TRBJ2-1; cdr3_aa: ASDKPGDRGNEQF
v_call: TRBV9; d_call: TRBD2; clone_size: .; j_call: TRBJ2-1; cdr3_aa: ASSVSGAGNEQF
v_call: TRBV28; d_call: TRBD1; clone_size: .; j_call: TRBJ1-1; cdr3_aa: ASSLTGGHTEAF
v_call: TRBV2; d_call: TRBD2; clone_size: .; j_call: TRBJ2-2; cdr3_aa: ASSATSGNTGELF
v_call: TRBV6-5; d_call: .; clone_size: .; j_call: TRBJ1-2; cdr3_aa: ASSYSRGVLGGYT
v_call: TRBV6-5; d_call: .; clone_size: .; j_call: TRBJ1-1; cdr3_aa: ASSYSLNTEAF
v_call: TRBV21-1; d_call: .; clone_size: few; j_call: TRBJ1-2; cdr3_aa: ASSGRGHGYT
v_call: TRBV4-3; d_call: TRBD1; clone_size: .; j_call: TRBJ1-1; cdr3_aa: ASSRTGQVLATEAF
v_call: TRBV4-2; d_call: TRBD2; clone_size: .; j_call: TRBJ2-6; cdr3_aa: ASSPLGRRGGTGANVLT
v_call: TRBV5-5; d_call: TRBD2; clone_size: .; j_call: TRBJ2-3; cdr3_aa: ASSLAVGRDTDTQY
v_call: TRBV5-1; d_call: TRBD2; clone_size: once; j_call: TRBJ2-1; cdr3_aa: ASSLRRGRANEQF
v_call: TRBV29-1; d_call: TRBD1; clone_size: few; j_call: TRBJ1-1; cdr3_aa: SVEGQGGTEAF
v_call: TRBV7-2; d_call: .; clone_size: .; j_call: TRBJ2-1; cdr3_aa: ASSLPRDGSSYNEQF
v_call: TRBV28; d_call: .; clone_size: .; j_call: TRBJ1-2; cdr3_aa: ASSLDIYGYT
v_call: TRBV19; d_call: TRBD1; clone_size: .; j_call: TRBJ1-5; cdr3_aa: ASSMNRGAYQPQH
v_call: TRBV2; d_call: .; clone_size: .; j_call: TRBJ2-5; cdr3_aa: ASAQQQETQY
v_call: TRBV18; d_call: .; clone_size: .; j_call: TRBJ1-1; cdr3_aa: ASSLHYPEAF
v_call: TRBV7-2; d_call: .; clone_size: .; j_call: TRBJ1-4; cdr3_aa: ASSLTQGYEKLF
v_call: TRBV11-2; d_call: TRBD1; clone_size: once; j_call: TRBJ1-2; cdr3_aa: ASSGDRGANYGYT
v_call: TRBV7-9; d_call: .; clone_size: once; j_call: TRBJ1-3; cdr3_aa: ASSSTGSSGNTIY
v_call: TRBV28; d_call: .; clone_size: .; j_call: TRBJ2-7; cdr3_aa: ASSKSSGNSYEQY
v_call: TRBV12-5; d_call: .; clone_size: .; j_call: TRBJ1-1; cdr3_aa: ASAGRRAGEAF
v_call: TRBV5-6; d_call: TRBD1; clone_size: .; j_call: TRBJ2-5; cdr3_aa: ASSLGTGGPETQY
v_call: TRBV7-2; d_call: .; clone_size: .; j_call: TRBJ2-4; cdr3_aa: ASSWGAVGFRGNIQY
v_call: TRBV7-3; d_call: .; clone_size: few; j_call: TRBJ1-1; cdr3_aa: ASSSLVPEAF
v_call: TRBV7-3; d_call: .; clone_size: .; j_call: TRBJ1-1; cdr3_aa: ATKLERDTEAF
v_call: TRBV18; d_call: .; clone_size: .; j_call: TRBJ1-2; cdr3_aa: ASSPPAGYGYT
v_call: TRBV5-6; d_call: TRBD2; clone_size: .; j_call: TRBJ2-5; cdr3_aa: ASSTGAGEETQY
v_call: TRBV6-5; d_call: .; clone_size: .; j_call: TRBJ1-1; cdr3_aa: ASNRRRNTEAF
v_call: TRBV28; d_call: TRBD2; clone_size: .; j_call: TRBJ2-3; cdr3_aa: ASSLVVLAGKVTQY
v_call: TRBV5-1; d_call: TRBD1; clone_size: few; j_call: TRBJ1-6; cdr3_aa: ASSLTGTGGWNSPLH
v_call: TRBV6-5; d_call: TRBD1; clone_size: .; j_call: TRBJ1-6; cdr3_aa: ASSWDRLGSPLH
v_call: TRBV28; d_call: .; clone_size: .; j_call: TRBJ1-2; cdr3_aa: ASTGNYGYT
v_call: TRBV7-3; d_call: TRBD1; clone_size: .; j_call: TRBJ1-1; cdr3_aa: ASSLYRGQEAF
v_call: TRBV2; d_call: .; clone_size: .; j_call: TRBJ2-3; cdr3_aa: AKGTDTQY
v_call: TRBV21-1; d_call: .; clone_size: .; j_call: TRBJ2-5; cdr3_aa: ASTLKHLRGLGETQY
v_call: TRBV6-5; d_call: .; clone_size: once; j_call: TRBJ2-2; cdr3_aa: ASRGRPGEGELF
v_call: TRBV29-1; d_call: .; clone_size: .; j_call: TRBJ1-1; cdr3_aa: SVPRLEAGTEAF
v_call: TRBV28; d_call: .; clone_size: .; j_call: TRBJ1-2; cdr3_aa: ASQGLNYGYT
v_call: TRBV29-1; d_call: TRBD1; clone_size: .; j_call: TRBJ1-5; cdr3_aa: SVSRTGGSNQPQH
v_call: TRBV6-5; d_call: TRBD1; clone_size: few; j_call: TRBJ1-2; cdr3_aa: ASSYSTGQTADGYT
v_call: TRBV19; d_call: .; clone_size: .; j_call: TRBJ1-2; cdr3_aa: ASSTWDTPNYGYT
v_call: TRBV7-9; d_call: TRBD1; clone_size: .; j_call: TRBJ2-1; cdr3_aa: ASSPSADRGGLSYNEQF
v_call: TRBV6-5; d_call: .; clone_size: few; j_call: TRBJ1-4; cdr3_aa: ASSYSNVANEKLF
v_call: TRBV6-5; d_call: .; clone_size: .; j_call: TRBJ2-7; cdr3_aa: ASSYGGAVSYEQY
v_call: TRBV6-1; d_call: TRBD1; clone_size: .; j_call: TRBJ2-7; cdr3_aa: ASSATGFAYEQY